This T cell receptor beta chain was captured in a study of T-cell reconstitution after alpha-beta-depleted transplantation in children. Ten or more counts support this clonotype. It was with unique molecular identifiers that the TCRbeta library was prepared. One entry per CDR3 protein results from TCRdb running MiXCR on the PCR reads. Of 550,000 to 800,000 distinct CDR3 sequences in the sample, around 13% are singletons; the top ten hold approximately 0.8%. The specimen was PBMCs, collected before TCRalphabeta/CD19-depleted stem cell transplant. This sequence originates from a girl aged 2 to 10 with congenital amegakaryocytic thrombocytopenia, due to receive a stem cell transplant.

Written as DNA, the CDR3 is TGCAGTGCTACGCCAGGGCATGGCTACACCTTC. Residues: CSATPGHGYTF. This sequence joins TRBV20-1 and TRBJ1-2; tentative D call: TRBD1 (5 bases). V lost 4 bases to trimming and J lost 6 bases, with 9 bases between them. The CDR3 is 11 amino acids. Germline CDR1 and CDR2: DFQATT and SNEGSKA (reference sequence).